The sequence of this TCR beta chain was determined in a study of OX40 agonist ivuxolimab in advanced cancers. Germline V gene sequence: CDR1 SNHLY, CDR2 FYNNEI. The ends were cut back, 7 bases at V and 4 bases at J, with 15 bases in the middle. The CDR3 extends over 14 amino acids. Clones were read by immunoSEQ multiplex PCR, and TCRdb kept only the in-frame ones, dropping some. The sample shows about 59,000 clones, about nine tenths of them seen only once. The rearrangement links TRBV2 to TRBJ2-3; possibly TRBD2 for D (5 bases). The material sequenced was CD4+ or CD8+ T cells sorted from blood, taken in a trial of the OX40 agonist ivuxolimab. This TCR was sampled from an adult with an advanced solid tumor such as melanoma, head and neck, liver or kidney cancer. The DNA for the CDR3 is TGTGCCAGCACCACATCCCGGCGGGCAGATACGCAGTATTTT. This codes for CASTTSRRADTQYF.